The following is a TCR beta chain sequence with its context. CDR1 SGHTA and CDR2 FQGNSA come from the germline V gene. The CDR3 sequence is 16 residues long. The V end was cut by 4 bases, the J end by 5 bases, with 21 bases between. This specimen comes from a study of somatic mutations in cytotoxic T cells in rheumatoid arthritis. Study overall: An approximately 29 ml EDTA sample of patient blood was drawn right after diagnosis, before any treatment.

Original processing notes: Large patient CD8+ clones, those above 1%, rarely matched published virus-specific TCRB sequences. The table came from immunoSEQ multiplex PCR; TCRdb's copy has only in-frame clones and leaves some out. The V and J calls and clone size come from that table; D and trimming were worked out from the DNA. Among fewer than 15,000 clones listed, about 89% were seen once. This sequence was found in a man between 70 and 80 years old with rheumatoid arthritis. The chain couples TRBV7-2 to TRBJ2-7; TRBD1 might be the D (6 bases). The sequenced sample was CD4+ T cells sorted from blood. DNA of the CDR3: TGTGCCAGCAGCTATGTCCACAGGGTGGTACGCGACGAGCAGTACTTC. It translates to CASSYVHRVVRDEQYF.